Listed below are T cell receptor beta chains from one sample, sequenced in a study of blood T cell repertoires in COVID-19. The protocol was immunoSEQ multiplex PCR, while the TCRdb copy is restricted to in-frame clones and leaves out a portion. The sample contains 250,000 to 300,000 clones, around 86% of which appear only once. Input material: PBMCs or T cells enriched from blood (not recorded which). All receptors come from a woman aged 40-49 years who had recovered from COVID-19. CDR3s include the opening cysteine and the closing phenylalanine or tryptophan. Fields, in order: clone size, V gene, J gene, D gene, CDR3 DNA, CDR3 protein. A D gene is named only where the DNA matches it firmly. Some rows have no size entry. The others give once, few or many, or a class for an expanded clone.

clone_size: -; v_call: TRBV6-6; j_call: TRBJ1-2; d_call: -; cdr3_nt: TGTGCCAGCAGTCCCTATGATGACAGCCGGGGGAACTATGGCTACACCTTC; cdr3_aa: CASSPYDDSRGNYGYTF
clone_size: -; v_call: TRBV29-1; j_call: TRBJ2-7; d_call: -; cdr3_nt: TGCAGCGTTGTATCAGCGGGCATACCCGGGGACGAGCAGTACTTC; cdr3_aa: CSVVSAGIPGDEQYF
clone_size: -; v_call: TRBV7-7; j_call: TRBJ1-2; d_call: TRBD1; cdr3_nt: TGTGCTAGCAGCTCACCGGACAGGACCCCAGGTGGCTATGGCTACACCTTC; cdr3_aa: CASSSPDRTPGGYGYTF
clone_size: -; v_call: TRBV7-8; j_call: TRBJ1-5; d_call: -; cdr3_nt: TGTGCCAGCAGCTTAGGGCTTCCCCAAACTCAGCCCCAGCATTTT; cdr3_aa: CASSLGLPQTQPQHF
clone_size: -; v_call: TRBV2; j_call: TRBJ2-7; d_call: TRBD1; cdr3_nt: TGTGCCAGCAGTGAAGGCAACAGGGGACCGGCCTACGAGCAGTACTTC; cdr3_aa: CASSEGNRGPAYEQYF
clone_size: -; v_call: TRBV3-1/TRBV3-2; j_call: TRBJ1-2; d_call: TRBD1; cdr3_nt: TGTGCCACCTCGCCTAGACAGGGGTATGGCTACACCTTC; cdr3_aa: CATSPRQGYGYTF
clone_size: few; v_call: TRBV5-1; j_call: TRBJ1-1; d_call: -; cdr3_nt: TGCGCCAGCAGCTTGGACAGGGCAAACACTGAAGCTTTCTTT; cdr3_aa: CASSLDRANTEAFF
clone_size: -; v_call: TRBV15; j_call: TRBJ1-4; d_call: -; cdr3_nt: TGTGCCACCAGCACCTTAACAGGGCCCGGTGAAAAACTGTTTTTT; cdr3_aa: CATSTLTGPGEKLFF
clone_size: -; v_call: TRBV4-1; j_call: TRBJ1-1; d_call: -; cdr3_nt: TGCGCCAGCAGCCAAGGGACCGGGGGAAGCACTGAAGCTTTCTTT; cdr3_aa: CASSQGTGGSTEAFF
clone_size: -; v_call: TRBV5-1; j_call: TRBJ1-4; d_call: TRBD1; cdr3_nt: TGCGCCAGCAGCTTGGAGGGACAGGGAAGCGAAAAACTGTTTTTT; cdr3_aa: CASSLEGQGSEKLFF
clone_size: once; v_call: TRBV27; j_call: TRBJ2-3; d_call: TRBD1; cdr3_nt: TGTGCCAGCTACGTGCGGGGACAGGGGGTAACAGATACGCAGTATTTT; cdr3_aa: CASYVRGQGVTDTQYF
clone_size: once; v_call: TRBV4-1; j_call: TRBJ1-6; d_call: TRBD1; cdr3_nt: TGCGCCAGCAGCCAGTCGTTGGGACAGGATAATTCACCCCTCCACTTT; cdr3_aa: CASSQSLGQDNSPLHF
clone_size: -; v_call: TRBV6-1; j_call: TRBJ1-5; d_call: -; cdr3_nt: TGTGCCAGCAGTGAATGGGGGGGGAATCAGCCCCAGCATTTT; cdr3_aa: CASSEWGGNQPQHF
clone_size: -; v_call: TRBV19; j_call: TRBJ1-4; d_call: TRBD1; cdr3_nt: TGTGCCAGCAAAGCCGGGACAGGGGGCTCTGAAAAACTGTTTTTT; cdr3_aa: CASKAGTGGSEKLFF
clone_size: -; v_call: TRBV30; j_call: TRBJ1-2; d_call: -; cdr3_nt: TGTGCCTGGAGCTCTTCCTTCGGGGTTCCCTATGGCTACACCTTC; cdr3_aa: CAWSSSFGVPYGYTF
clone_size: few; v_call: TRBV5-1; j_call: TRBJ2-3; d_call: TRBD1; cdr3_nt: TGCGCCAGCAGCTTGTCTGGGACAGGGGACCTAGATACGCAGTATTTT; cdr3_aa: CASSLSGTGDLDTQYF
clone_size: -; v_call: TRBV7-6; j_call: TRBJ2-7; d_call: -; cdr3_nt: TGTGCCAGCAGCTTATTCATCCGGGACTCGATTACCTACGAGCAGTACTTC; cdr3_aa: CASSLFIRDSITYEQYF
clone_size: -; v_call: TRBV23-1; j_call: TRBJ2-5; d_call: TRBD2; cdr3_nt: TGCGCCAGCAGTCTCGGGACTATCCAAGAGACCCAGTACTTC; cdr3_aa: CASSLGTIQETQYF
clone_size: -; v_call: TRBV7-3; j_call: TRBJ2-3; d_call: -; cdr3_nt: TGTGCCAGCAGCTCCGGACTACCTAGCACAGATACGCAGTATTTT; cdr3_aa: CASSSGLPSTDTQYF
clone_size: -; v_call: TRBV2; j_call: TRBJ2-1; d_call: -; cdr3_nt: TGTGCCAGCAGTGGACAGGGTCGGGGGAATGAGCAGTTCTTC; cdr3_aa: CASSGQGRGNEQFF
clone_size: -; v_call: TRBV3-1/TRBV3-2; j_call: TRBJ1-5; d_call: -; cdr3_nt: TGTGCCAGCAGCCAAGGAAATGGCCGAATCCCAAAGATCCAGCCCCAGCATTTT; cdr3_aa: CASSQGNGRIPKIQPQHF
clone_size: -; v_call: TRBV19; j_call: TRBJ1-5; d_call: TRBD1; cdr3_nt: TGTGCCAGTGCAGGGGAGGGGACAGGGGGGATAAGAACGGTTCAGCCCCAGCATTTT; cdr3_aa: CASAGEGTGGIRTVQPQHF
clone_size: -; v_call: TRBV11-2; j_call: TRBJ2-7; d_call: -; cdr3_nt: TGTGCCAGCAGCTTAGTCTTGAGCTCCTACGAGCAGTACTTC; cdr3_aa: CASSLVLSSYEQYF
clone_size: -; v_call: TRBV7-2; j_call: TRBJ2-5; d_call: -; cdr3_nt: TGTGCCAGCATGTATAGAGGAGGCGAGACCCAGTACTTC; cdr3_aa: CASMYRGGETQYF
clone_size: -; v_call: TRBV2; j_call: TRBJ2-1; d_call: TRBD2; cdr3_nt: TGTGCCAGCAGTGAAGGATGGAGCGGGGGGGCGAGGGATGAGCAGTTCTTC; cdr3_aa: CASSEGWSGGARDEQFF
clone_size: -; v_call: TRBV9; j_call: TRBJ2-1; d_call: TRBD2; cdr3_nt: TGTGCCAGCAGCGTAGGGGCTAGCGGGGGGTACAATGAGCAGTTCTTC; cdr3_aa: CASSVGASGGYNEQFF
clone_size: few; v_call: TRBV19; j_call: TRBJ1-5; d_call: -; cdr3_nt: TGTGCCAGTAGTCCGACAACGGGGAATCAGCCCCAGCATTTT; cdr3_aa: CASSPTTGNQPQHF
clone_size: -; v_call: TRBV2; j_call: TRBJ2-7; d_call: -; cdr3_nt: TGTGCCAGCAGTCAGACCTACGAGCAGTACTTC; cdr3_aa: CASSQTYEQYF
clone_size: -; v_call: TRBV14; j_call: TRBJ1-2; d_call: TRBD1; cdr3_nt: TGTGCCAGCAGCCGTGGGACAGGGCTGGGCTATGGCTACACCTTC; cdr3_aa: CASSRGTGLGYGYTF
clone_size: many; v_call: TRBV29-1; j_call: TRBJ1-1; d_call: -; cdr3_nt: TGCAGCGTTGGTAGTTACACTGAAGCTTTCTTT; cdr3_aa: CSVGSYTEAFF
clone_size: -; v_call: TRBV19; j_call: TRBJ2-6; d_call: TRBD1; cdr3_nt: TGTGCCAGTTCCTACAGGGGCGCCGGGTCTGGGGCCAACGTCCTGACTTTC; cdr3_aa: CASSYRGAGSGANVLTF
clone_size: once; v_call: TRBV7-6; j_call: TRBJ1-1; d_call: -; cdr3_nt: TGTGCCAGCAGCTTAGGGGAGGGGACAAACACTGAAGCTTTCTTT; cdr3_aa: CASSLGEGTNTEAFF
clone_size: -; v_call: TRBV5-1; j_call: TRBJ1-4; d_call: TRBD1; cdr3_nt: TGCGCCAGCAGCTACTCCGGGACAGGGTATGAAAAACTGTTTTTT; cdr3_aa: CASSYSGTGYEKLFF
clone_size: once; v_call: TRBV9; j_call: TRBJ1-1; d_call: TRBD1; cdr3_nt: TGTGCCAGCAGCGTCACCCCGGACAGGGGGAACACTGAAGCTTTCTTT; cdr3_aa: CASSVTPDRGNTEAFF
clone_size: once; v_call: TRBV6-1; j_call: TRBJ1-5; d_call: TRBD1; cdr3_nt: TGTGCCAGCAGTGCCCGACAGGGGTTGAACAATCAGCCCCAGCATTTT; cdr3_aa: CASSARQGLNNQPQHF
clone_size: -; v_call: TRBV2; j_call: TRBJ2-7; d_call: TRBD1; cdr3_nt: TGTGCCAGCAGCCGCGGGACAGGGGATATCCACGAGCAGTACTTC; cdr3_aa: CASSRGTGDIHEQYF
clone_size: -; v_call: TRBV5-6; j_call: TRBJ1-3; d_call: TRBD1; cdr3_nt: TGTGCCAGCAGGAACAGGGGAGCTGGAAACACCATATATTTT; cdr3_aa: CASRNRGAGNTIYF
clone_size: few; v_call: TRBV27; j_call: TRBJ2-7; d_call: -; cdr3_nt: TGTGCCAGCAGTGCTCAGGGGACGAACTACGAGCAGTACTTC; cdr3_aa: CASSAQGTNYEQYF
clone_size: -; v_call: TRBV18; j_call: TRBJ1-1; d_call: TRBD1; cdr3_nt: TGTGCCAGCTCCCCAAACGGACAGGGTGCTGAAGCTTTCTTT; cdr3_aa: CASSPNGQGAEAFF
clone_size: -; v_call: TRBV7-2; j_call: TRBJ2-5; d_call: -; cdr3_nt: TGTGCCAGCAGCCGCCGGGCCCGCGGGGAGACCCAGTACTTC; cdr3_aa: CASSRRARGETQYF
clone_size: -; v_call: TRBV3-1/TRBV3-2; j_call: TRBJ2-7; d_call: -; cdr3_nt: TGTGCCAGCAGCCAAGAGCAACCAGGTTCCTACGAGCAGTACTTC; cdr3_aa: CASSQEQPGSYEQYF
clone_size: -; v_call: TRBV19; j_call: TRBJ1-5; d_call: -; cdr3_nt: TGTGCCAGTAGTATTTTTAGGGGGAACAATCAGCCCCAGCATTTT; cdr3_aa: CASSIFRGNNQPQHF
clone_size: -; v_call: TRBV30; j_call: TRBJ1-4; d_call: -; cdr3_nt: TGTGCCTGGAGCAGGGGAACTAATGAAAAACTGTTTTTT; cdr3_aa: CAWSRGTNEKLFF
clone_size: -; v_call: TRBV6-5; j_call: TRBJ1-3; d_call: TRBD1; cdr3_nt: TGTGCCAGCAGCCAAGGACAGGGGTGGAACACCATATATTTT; cdr3_aa: CASSQGQGWNTIYF
clone_size: -; v_call: TRBV9; j_call: TRBJ2-5; d_call: TRBD1; cdr3_nt: TGTGCCAGCAGCGTGTCAGGGGGCGCTCTGGAGACCCAGTACTTC; cdr3_aa: CASSVSGGALETQYF
clone_size: -; v_call: TRBV5-1; j_call: TRBJ2-1; d_call: TRBD2; cdr3_nt: TGCGCCAGCACGACCGTCGGGGGGTCGTACAATGAGCAGTTCTTC; cdr3_aa: CASTTVGGSYNEQFF
clone_size: -; v_call: TRBV2; j_call: TRBJ1-2; d_call: -; cdr3_nt: TGTGCCAGCAGTGGAACAGGGCCGGGGGGCTATGGCTACACCTTC; cdr3_aa: CASSGTGPGGYGYTF
clone_size: few; v_call: TRBV6-6; j_call: TRBJ1-1; d_call: -; cdr3_nt: TGTGCCAGCAGTTCAGGGTTATCGCACCTTGAAGCTTTCTTT; cdr3_aa: CASSSGLSHLEAFF
clone_size: -; v_call: TRBV5-6; j_call: TRBJ2-1; d_call: TRBD1; cdr3_nt: TGTGCCAGCAGGGGACAGGGGGCGTTCGGTGAGCAGTTCTTC; cdr3_aa: CASRGQGAFGEQFF
clone_size: -; v_call: TRBV29-1; j_call: TRBJ2-2; d_call: -; cdr3_nt: TGCAGCGTTGAAGACCTCACAGCGAACACCGGGGAGCTGTTTTTT; cdr3_aa: CSVEDLTANTGELFF
clone_size: -; v_call: TRBV6-5; j_call: TRBJ1-5; d_call: TRBD1; cdr3_nt: TGTGCCAGCACCTGGACAGGGGAGAATCAGCCCCAGCATTTT; cdr3_aa: CASTWTGENQPQHF
clone_size: -; v_call: TRBV19; j_call: TRBJ1-3; d_call: -; cdr3_nt: TGTGCCAGTAGTATCCAGGGAAACTCTGGAAACACCATATATTTT; cdr3_aa: CASSIQGNSGNTIYF
clone_size: -; v_call: TRBV7-3; j_call: TRBJ1-1; d_call: TRBD1; cdr3_nt: TGTGCCAGCAGCTTGGGACAGGGGGCCACTGAAGCTTTCTTT; cdr3_aa: CASSLGQGATEAFF